Presented here are 16 T cell receptor beta chains from one specimen sequenced in a study of lymphopenia after photon versus proton radiotherapy. TCRdb's copy holds only in-frame clones and misses some; the assay was immunoSEQ multiplex PCR. The sample lists around 29,000 clones, over 75% occurring once. Specimen: peripheral blood, collected from a patient treated with proton-based radiotherapy. These receptors came from a woman aged 70-85 years with pancreatic cancer.

Regarding this clone: The junction does not match germline at one end; this may be a read error. The rearrangement joins TRBV5-4 to TRBJ2-3; the D is unclear. CDR3 length: 13 residues. CDR1 SGHNT and CDR2 YYREEE come from the germline V gene (reference sequence). The CDR3 DNA reads as TGTGCCAGCAGCTTACCAAGCACAGATGCGCAGTATTTT. Residues: CASSLPSTDAQYF.

The gene calls are TRBV25-1 and TRBJ2-2; D is uncertain. V gave up 0 bases and J gave up 5 bases, with 7 bases separating them. Germline values: CDR1 MGHDK, CDR2 SYGVNS. The CDR3 is 14 residues long. CDR3: CASSEYLKTGELFF. In DNA, the CDR3 is TGTGCCAGCAGTGAATATTTGAAAACCGGGGAGCTGTTTTTT.

The chain recombines TRBV6-5 with TRBJ1-3; D unclear. This CDR3 has 14 amino acids. Deletions cut 2 bases from V and 0 bases from J, with 5 bases between. Germline V gene lookup returns CDR1 MNHEY and CDR2 SVGAGI. The CDR3: CASSYDFSGNTIYF. CDR3 in DNA: TGTGCCAGCAGTTACGACTTCTCTGGAAACACCATATATTTT.

The rearrangement links TRBV28 to TRBJ1-2; D not resolved. CDR3 length equals 11 residues. Trimming pared 8 bases from V and 7 bases from J, leaving 11 bases between. CDR1 and CDR2 (germline): MDHEN, SYDVKM. CDR3 region: CASSPRGGYTF. The CDR3 bases are TGTGCCAGCTCCCCGCGGGGTGGCTACACCTTC.

The rearrangement links TRBV11-3 to TRBJ1-3; no clear D gene. The CDR3 totals 13 residues. Germline V CDR1 and CDR2: SGHNT, YENEEA. Deletions cut 5 bases from V and 6 bases from J, with 11 bases between. CDR3: CASSPASENTIYF. The CDR3 nucleotides are TGTGCCAGCAGCCCCGCTTCGGAAAACACCATATATTTT. Looking up the rest from reference TRBV11-3 and TRBJ1-3 gives the full variable domain: EAGVVQSPRYKIIEKKQPVAFWCNPISGHNTLYWYLQNLGQGPELLIRYENEEAVDDSQLPKDRFSAERLKGVDSTLKIQPAELGDSAVYLCASSPASENTIYFGEGSWLTVV.

The chain uses TRBV15 and TRBJ2-7; D is possibly TRBD2 (10 bases). The CDR3 covers 21 residues. CDR1 is LNHNV, CDR2 YYDKDF, per germline (reference sequence). The V and J ends lost 0 bases and 4 bases respectively, with 31 bases between them. Here the CDR3 reads CATSRDRPTGGDSGRWYEQYF. The CDR3, as DNA: TGTGCCACCAGCAGAGACCGTCCTACAGGGGGCGATAGCGGGAGGTGGTACGAGCAGTACTTC.

This clone was recorded a few times. The chain joins TRBV2 to TRBJ2-7; TRBD1 agrees at 9 bases. Germline CDR1 SNHLY, CDR2 FYNNEI. This CDR3 spans 16 amino acids. V trimming: 7 bases; J trimming: 5 bases; junction bases outside the gene matches: 15. CDR3 DNA: TGTGCCAGCACCGAACTAAAACCCGGGACAGGGCACGAGCAGTACTTC. This encodes CASTELKPGTGHEQYF.

This sequence joins TRBV6-5 and TRBJ1-6; D is perhaps TRBD1 (5 bases). Between the trimmed V and J ends, which lost 8 bases and 6 bases, there was a span of 11 bases. Germline lookup yields CDR1 MNHEY and CDR2 SVGAGI. This CDR3 has 13 amino acids. DNA for the CDR3: TGTGCCAGCTCGGGGACGGGTAATTCACCCCTCCACTTT. Translation: CASSGTGNSPLHF.

In its sample, this clone was seen once. This chain uses TRBV2 with TRBJ2-1, with D uncertain. Deletions cut 8 bases from V and 4 bases from J, with 12 bases between. Germline lookup yields CDR1 SNHLY and CDR2 FYNNEI. This CDR3 is 13 amino acids long. The CDR3 coding sequence is TGTGCCAGCCGACTCAGGACGTACAATGAGCAGTTCTTC. The encoded protein is CASRLRTYNEQFF.

The rearrangement links TRBV27 to TRBJ1-5; D is possibly TRBD1 (6 bases). V lost 6 bases to trimming and J lost 0 bases, with 15 bases between them. There are 16 residues in the CDR3. Germline values: CDR1 MNHEY, CDR2 SMNVEV (reference sequence). CDR3 DNA sequence: TGTGCCAGCAGCTTGGCAGGGGCGGGTAGCAATCAGCCCCAGCATTTT. Its translation: CASSLAGAGSNQPQHF.

Of note for this clone: The sample contains more than one DNA sequence encoding this CDR3. This chain connects TRBV7-2 to TRBJ2-2; D is unresolved. The CDR3 length is 14 residues. V lost 0 bases and J lost 3, with 5 bases in between. The germline CDR1 and CDR2 sequences are SGHTA and FQGNSA. As DNA, the CDR3 is TGTGCCAGCAGCTTAGCTCAGCACACCGGGGAGCTGTTTTTT. Amino acids: CASSLAQHTGELFF.

This rearrangement joins TRBV7-9 to TRBJ2-1, with D perhaps TRBD2 (5 bases). Between the trimmed V and J ends, which lost 5 bases and 8 bases, there was a span of 13 bases. The CDR3 length is 13 residues. CDR1 and CDR2 from the germline V gene are SEHNR and FQNEAQ (reference sequence). This CDR3 reads CASSRGLKDEQFF. CDR3 bases: TGTGCCAGCAGCCGCGGGCTTAAGGATGAGCAGTTCTTC.

As concerns this clone: At one end the junction does not follow the germline gene, possibly because of a read error. The genes are TRBV7-7 and TRBJ2-5; D gene ambiguous. The CDR3 covers 14 residues. The germline gives CDR1 SSHAT, CDR2 FNYEAQ (reference sequence). The CDR3 DNA follows: TGTGCTAGCAGCGCCACGGCTGGAGAAGAGACCCAGTACTTC. Protein: CASSATAGEETQYF. Variable domain in full (rest from reference TRBV7-7 and TRBJ2-5): GAGVSQSPRYKVTKRGQDVTLRCDPISSHATLYWYQQALGQGPEFLTYFNYEAQPDKSGLPSDRFSAERPEGSISTLTIQRTEQRDSAMYRCASSATAGEETQYFGPGTRLLVL.

This clone was picked up a small number of times. The chain employs TRBV15 and TRBJ1-4; 7 nucleotides match TRBD1. The germline gives CDR1 LNHNV, CDR2 YYDKDF (reference sequence). The V gene end was trimmed by 5 bases and the J gene end by 0 bases; junction bases not matched to a gene: 3. The CDR3 consists of 15 residues. For the CDR3, the DNA is TGTGCCACCAGCGGTACAGGGGCAACTAATGAAAAACTGTTTTTT. Amino acids: CATSGTGATNEKLFF. Drawing the rest from reference TRBV15 and TRBJ1-4, the complete variable domain is DAMVIQNPRYQVTQFGKPVTLSCSQTLNHNVMYWYQQKSSQAPKLLFHYYDKDFNNEADTPDNFQSRRPNTSFCFLDIRSPGLGDTAMYLCATSGTGATNEKLFFGSGTQLSVL.

CDR3 amino acids: CASRGQDVLNTEAFF. DNA of the CDR3: TGTGCCAGTAGGGGACAGGATGTGTTGAACACTGAAGCTTTCTTT. V usage is TRBV19 and J usage is TRBJ1-1, with TRBD1 matching 8 bases. CDR1 is LNHDA and CDR2 is SQIVND in the germline V gene (reference sequence). V shed 6 bases, J shed 0 bases, and the junction held 6 bases outside the gene matches. This CDR3 spans 15 amino acids.

The chain joins TRBV6-1 to TRBJ2-3; D gene unclear. The CDR3 totals 12 residues. Germline assignment: CDR1 MNHNS and CDR2 SASEGT. Deletions cut 4 bases from V and 4 bases from J, with 6 bases between. This CDR3 reads CASSVMSDTQYF. The CDR3 region has the DNA TGTGCCAGCAGTGTTATGTCAGATACGCAGTATTTT.